This TCR beta chain is from a study of cytomegalovirus exposure and HLA in healthy donors. Study-level findings and limits: Several top significant clusters appeared, in a later analysis, to be linked to common viral pathogens. High sensitivity and specificity were reportedly achieved when the classifier diagnosed cytomegalovirus status. TCR beta sequences reportedly predicted the HLA-A and HLA-B alleles of most subjects accurately.

The PCR used 60 Vbeta and 13 Jbeta primers. This table comes from immunoSEQ multiplex PCR, and its TCRdb copy is limited to in-frame clones, with some not included. The table has about 140,000 clones, approximately 80% seen once; the top ten hold approximately 5.1%. Details on this clone: Its target is not known.

V dropped 2 bases and J dropped 8 bases, with 10 bases sitting between them. The CDR3 loop spans 12 amino acids. Germline CDR1 is GTSNPN and CDR2 is SVGIG (reference sequence). The sample comprised PBMCs. The origin of this receptor is a male donor in good health and CMV-seronegative. The genes are TRBV30 and TRBJ1-5; unclear D gene. CDR3 DNA: TGTGCCTGGAGTAAATTTGCGGAGCCCCAGCATTTT. Translated: CAWSKFAEPQHF.